The source of this TCR beta chain is a study of patients and donors after allogeneic stem cell transplantation. TCRdb re-called the RT-PCR reads with MiXCR, one entry per CDR3 protein. The sample lists approximately 170,000 distinct CDR3 sequences, around 30% seen once, with around 3.2% in the top ten. Sequences were obtained from blood, either unsorted or a sorted T cell fraction (not recorded which). The sequence was obtained from a human donor who was either an allogeneic HSCT recipient or a stem cell or donor lymphocyte infusion donor (not recorded which). It is not recorded whose cells these are; they may come from a transplant donor.

CDR3 loop: CASSRQGARAYF. The CDR3, as DNA: TGTGCCAGCAGTCGGCAGGGGGCGCGAGCGTATTTT. The rearrangement joins TRBV6-2 or TRBV6-3 to TRBJ2-3; TRBD1 aligns across 8 bases. Germline CDR1 reads MNHEY; CDR2 reads SVGEGT. Unmatched junction bases numbered 9, after V lost 5 bases and J lost 14 bases. The CDR3 covers 12 residues.